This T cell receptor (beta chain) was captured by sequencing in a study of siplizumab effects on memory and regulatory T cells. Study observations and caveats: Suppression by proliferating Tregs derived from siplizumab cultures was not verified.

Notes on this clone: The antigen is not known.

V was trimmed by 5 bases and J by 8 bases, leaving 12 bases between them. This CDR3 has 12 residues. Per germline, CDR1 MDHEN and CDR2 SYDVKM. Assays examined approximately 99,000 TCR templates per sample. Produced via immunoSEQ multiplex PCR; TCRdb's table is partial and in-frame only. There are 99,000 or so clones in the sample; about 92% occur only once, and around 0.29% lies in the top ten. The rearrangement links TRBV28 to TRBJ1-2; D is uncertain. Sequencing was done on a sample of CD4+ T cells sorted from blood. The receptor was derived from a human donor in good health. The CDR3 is CASSTRTSGYTF. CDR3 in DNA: TGTGCCAGCAGTACCCGGACGTCCGGCTACACCTTC.